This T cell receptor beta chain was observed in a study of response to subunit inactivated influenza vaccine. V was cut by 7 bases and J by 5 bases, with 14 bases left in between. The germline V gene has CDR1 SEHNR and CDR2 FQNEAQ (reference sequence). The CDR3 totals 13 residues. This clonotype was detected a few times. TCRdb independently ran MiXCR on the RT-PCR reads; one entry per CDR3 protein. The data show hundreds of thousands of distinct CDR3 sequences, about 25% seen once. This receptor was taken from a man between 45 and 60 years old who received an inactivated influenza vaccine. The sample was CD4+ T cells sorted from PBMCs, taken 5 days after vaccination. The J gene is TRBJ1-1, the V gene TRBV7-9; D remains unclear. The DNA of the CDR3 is TGTGCCAGCAAGTTGATTAGTGGGACTGAAGCTTTCTTT. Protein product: CASKLISGTEAFF.